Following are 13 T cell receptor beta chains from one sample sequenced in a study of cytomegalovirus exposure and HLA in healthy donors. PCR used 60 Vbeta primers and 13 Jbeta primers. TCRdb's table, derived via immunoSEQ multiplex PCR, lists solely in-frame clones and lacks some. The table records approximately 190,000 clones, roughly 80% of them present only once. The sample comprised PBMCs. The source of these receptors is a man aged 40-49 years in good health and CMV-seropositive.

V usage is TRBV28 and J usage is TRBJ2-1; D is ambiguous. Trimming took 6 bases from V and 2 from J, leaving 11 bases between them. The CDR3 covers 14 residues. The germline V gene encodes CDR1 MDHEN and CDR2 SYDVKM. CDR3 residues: CASRPIRAYNEQFF. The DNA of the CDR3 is TGTGCCAGCAGGCCTATCCGAGCCTACAATGAGCAGTTCTTC.

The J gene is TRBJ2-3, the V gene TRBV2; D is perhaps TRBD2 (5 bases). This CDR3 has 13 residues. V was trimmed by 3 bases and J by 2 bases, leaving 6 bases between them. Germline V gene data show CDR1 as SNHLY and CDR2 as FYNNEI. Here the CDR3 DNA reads TGTGCCAGCAGTGAGGAGGTCACAGATACGCAGTATTTT. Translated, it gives CASSEEVTDTQYF.

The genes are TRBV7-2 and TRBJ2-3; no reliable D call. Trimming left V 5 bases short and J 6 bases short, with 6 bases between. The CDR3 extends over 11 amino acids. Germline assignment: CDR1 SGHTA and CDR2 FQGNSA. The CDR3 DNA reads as TGTGCCAGCAGCACTATCGATACGCAGTATTTT. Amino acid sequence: CASSTIDTQYF.

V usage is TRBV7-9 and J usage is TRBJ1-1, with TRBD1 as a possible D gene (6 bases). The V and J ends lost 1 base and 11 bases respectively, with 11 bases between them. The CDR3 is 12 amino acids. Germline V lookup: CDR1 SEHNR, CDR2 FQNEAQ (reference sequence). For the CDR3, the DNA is TGTGCCAGCAGCTTAGAGCTGGGGGCGGCTTTCTTT. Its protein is CASSLELGAAFF.

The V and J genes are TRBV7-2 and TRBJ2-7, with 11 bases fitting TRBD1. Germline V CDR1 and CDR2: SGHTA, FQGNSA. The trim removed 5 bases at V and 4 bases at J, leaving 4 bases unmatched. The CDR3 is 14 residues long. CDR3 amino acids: CASSIGQGAYEQYF. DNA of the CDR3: TGTGCCAGCAGCATCGGACAGGGGGCTTACGAGCAGTACTTC.

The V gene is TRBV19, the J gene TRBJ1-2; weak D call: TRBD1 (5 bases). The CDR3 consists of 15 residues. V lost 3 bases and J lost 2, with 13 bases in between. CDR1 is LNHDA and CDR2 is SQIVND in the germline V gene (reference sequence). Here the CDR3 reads CASSIPGGGNYGYTF. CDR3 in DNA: TGTGCCAGTAGTATCCCCGGGGGTGGCAACTATGGCTACACCTTC.

As DNA, the CDR3 is TGCGCCAGCAGCTTGGGGGGAGATTTTCAGCCCCAGCATTTT. Its protein product is CASSLGGDFQPQHF. The chain combines TRBV5-1 with TRBJ1-5; D remains ambiguous. Per the germline V gene, CDR1 is SGHRS and CDR2 is YFSETQ. The CDR3 loop spans 14 amino acids. V dropped 0 bases and J dropped 6 bases, with 10 bases sitting between them.

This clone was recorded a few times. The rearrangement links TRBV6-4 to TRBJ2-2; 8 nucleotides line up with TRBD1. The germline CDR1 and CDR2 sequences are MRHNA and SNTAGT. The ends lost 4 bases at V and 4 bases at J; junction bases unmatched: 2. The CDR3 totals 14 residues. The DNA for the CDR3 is TGTGCCAGCAGTGGACAGGGGAGCACCGGGGAGCTGTTTTTT. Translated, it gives CASSGQGSTGELFF.

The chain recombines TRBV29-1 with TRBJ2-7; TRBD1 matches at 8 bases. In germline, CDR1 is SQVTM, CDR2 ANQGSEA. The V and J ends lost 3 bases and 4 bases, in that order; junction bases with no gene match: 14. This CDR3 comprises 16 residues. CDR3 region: CSVDDGTQGDPYEQYF. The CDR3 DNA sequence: TGCAGCGTTGACGACGGCACACAGGGGGACCCTTACGAGCAGTACTTC.

Here the CDR3 reads CASSLARQVEQYF. In DNA, the CDR3 is TGTGCCAGCAGCTTAGCGAGACAGGTCGAGCAGTACTTC. The chain uses TRBV7-9 and TRBJ2-7; a possible D gene is TRBD1 (6 bases). CDR3 length: 13 amino acids. The V gene's germline CDR1 is SEHNR and CDR2 FQNEAQ (reference sequence). Trimming removed 0 bases from V and 6 bases from J, with 9 bases in between. The variable domain in full, with the rest retrieved from reference TRBV7-9 and TRBJ2-7, is DTGVSQNPRHKITKRGQNVTFRCDPISEHNRLYWYRQTLGQGPEFLTYFQNEAQLEKSRLLSDRFSAERPKGSFSTLEIQRTEQGDSAMYLCASSLARQVEQYFGPGTRLTVT.

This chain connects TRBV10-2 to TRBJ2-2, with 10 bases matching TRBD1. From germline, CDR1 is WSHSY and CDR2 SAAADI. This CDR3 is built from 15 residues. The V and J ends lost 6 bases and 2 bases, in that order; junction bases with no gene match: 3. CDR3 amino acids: CASSWTGGNTGELFF. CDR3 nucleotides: TGCGCCAGCAGCTGGACAGGGGGAAACACCGGGGAGCTGTTTTTT.

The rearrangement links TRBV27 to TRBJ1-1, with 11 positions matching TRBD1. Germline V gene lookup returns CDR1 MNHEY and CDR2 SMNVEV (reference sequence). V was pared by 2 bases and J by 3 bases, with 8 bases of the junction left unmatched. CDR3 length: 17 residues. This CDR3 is CASSLLPGQGDDTEAFF. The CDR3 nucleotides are TGTGCCAGCAGTTTACTCCCGGGACAGGGGGACGACACTGAAGCTTTCTTT.

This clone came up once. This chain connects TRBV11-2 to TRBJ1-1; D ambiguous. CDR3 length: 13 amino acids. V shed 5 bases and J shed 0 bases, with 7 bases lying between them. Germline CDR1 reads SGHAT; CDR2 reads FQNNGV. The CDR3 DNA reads TGTGCCAGCAGCGTCAGGTTGAACACTGAAGCTTTCTTT. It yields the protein CASSVRLNTEAFF.